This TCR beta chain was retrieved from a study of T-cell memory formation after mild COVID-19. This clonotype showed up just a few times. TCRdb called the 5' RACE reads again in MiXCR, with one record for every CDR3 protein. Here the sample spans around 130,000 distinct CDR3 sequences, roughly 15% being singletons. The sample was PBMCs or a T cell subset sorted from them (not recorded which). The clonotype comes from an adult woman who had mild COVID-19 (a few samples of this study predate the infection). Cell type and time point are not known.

CDR3 residues: CASSQVEEETQYF. Written as DNA, the CDR3 is TGCGCCAGCAGCCAAGTCGAAGAAGAGACCCAGTACTTC. This rearrangement joins TRBV4-1 to TRBJ2-5; D is uncertain. Trimming stripped 1 base from V and 3 bases from J, with 6 bases between. The CDR3 covers 13 residues. Germline values: CDR1 MGHRA, CDR2 YSYEKL.